This T cell receptor (beta chain) was sequenced in a study of T cells in localized non-small cell lung cancer. Broader study findings: Because only a single region of the tumor was sequenced, heterogeneity remains possible. Uninvolved adjacent lung had higher T cell clonality than tumor and all other tissues. A median about 54 of the top 100 tumor clones appeared in adjacent lung. Higher T cell density in the blood was associated with longer overall survival, whereas higher adjacent-lung clonality associated with shorter survival.

Clones were read by immunoSEQ multiplex PCR, and TCRdb kept only the in-frame ones, dropping some. The table lists approximately 2,000 clones, around 40% of them singletons. Of note for this clone: Its antigen is not identified.

The length of the CDR3 is 16 residues. The germline V gene encodes CDR1 MDHEN and CDR2 SYDVKM. V lost 7 bases, J lost 7 bases, and 22 bases lay in between. The specimen was lung tumor tissue, collected before any cancer treatment. This TCR was recovered from a female donor over 55 with stage I lung adenocarcinoma. The rearrangement joins TRBV28 to TRBJ1-4; no clear D. The CDR3 spells CASIPHRAEKSEKLFF. In DNA, the CDR3 is TGTGCCAGCATCCCTCATCGGGCCGAGAAAAGTGAAAAACTGTTTTTT.